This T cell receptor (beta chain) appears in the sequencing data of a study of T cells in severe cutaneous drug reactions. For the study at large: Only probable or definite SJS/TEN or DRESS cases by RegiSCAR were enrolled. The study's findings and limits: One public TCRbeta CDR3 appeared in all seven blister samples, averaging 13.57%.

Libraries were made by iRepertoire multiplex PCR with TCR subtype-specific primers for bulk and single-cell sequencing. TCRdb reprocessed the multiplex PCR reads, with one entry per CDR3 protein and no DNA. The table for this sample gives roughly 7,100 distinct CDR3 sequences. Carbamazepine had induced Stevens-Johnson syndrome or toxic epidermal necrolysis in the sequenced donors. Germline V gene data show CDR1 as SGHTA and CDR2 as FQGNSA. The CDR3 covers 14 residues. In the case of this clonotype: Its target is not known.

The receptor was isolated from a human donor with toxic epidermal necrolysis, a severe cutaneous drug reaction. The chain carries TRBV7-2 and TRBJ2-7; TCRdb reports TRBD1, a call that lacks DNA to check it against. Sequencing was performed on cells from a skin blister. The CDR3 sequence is CASSLIVGGNEQYF.